This passage covers 19 T cell receptor beta chains from one sample sequenced in a study of OX40 agonist ivuxolimab in advanced cancers. Libraries were prepared by immunoSEQ multiplex PCR; TCRdb keeps only in-frame clonotypes and omits some of them. The sample contains approximately 84,000 clones, more than 80% of which appear only once. The sequences come from CD4+ or CD8+ T cells sorted from blood, collected in a trial of the OX40 agonist ivuxolimab. These receptors were obtained from an adult with an advanced solid tumor such as melanoma, head and neck, liver or kidney cancer.

This clone was seen only once. The rearrangement links TRBV6-6 to TRBJ1-3; possible D gene TRBD1, 6 bases. CDR1 MNHNY and CDR2 SVGAGI come from the germline V gene (reference sequence). The CDR3 is 13 residues long. The V and J ends lost 10 bases and 0 bases respectively, with 10 bases between them. DNA of the CDR3: TGTGCCACAGGGGAGACCTCTGGAAACACCATATATTTT. It yields the protein CATGETSGNTIYF.

The chain links TRBV5-4 to TRBJ2-2, with 7 bases fitting TRBD2. CDR1 SGHNT and CDR2 YYREEE come from the germline V gene (reference sequence). CDR3 length: 14 residues. The V gene end was trimmed by 3 bases and the J gene end by 7 bases; junction bases not matched to a gene: 6. This CDR3 is CASSSWGGSGELFF. CDR3 bases: TGTGCCAGCAGCTCATGGGGGGGAAGCGGGGAGCTGTTTTTT.

In nucleotides, the CDR3 is TGTGCCAGCTCCAAAGGGCGGGGGGCCCGACCCGGGGAGCTGTTTTTT. Its translation: CASSKGRGARPGELFF. The chain joins TRBV7-2 to TRBJ2-2; 8 bases fit TRBD2. With 8 bases clipped from V and 6 bases from J, the junction kept 14 bases outside the gene matches. Germline V gives CDR1 SGHTA, CDR2 FQGNSA. This CDR3 region has 16 residues.

The chain joins TRBV7-6 to TRBJ2-1; D could derive from TRBD1 or TRBD2 (6 bases each). Germline CDR1 SGHVS, CDR2 FNYEAQ. Trimming removed 4 bases from V and 4 bases from J, with 14 bases in between. The CDR3 has 15 residues. The CDR3 DNA follows: TGTGCCAGCAGCTCATACGGGGGCAAGTACAATGAGCAGTTCTTC. As protein: CASSSYGGKYNEQFF. The complete variable domain, with remaining parts taken from reference TRBV7-6 and TRBJ2-1, reads GAGVSQSPRYKVTKRGQDVALRCDPISGHVSLYWYRQALGQGPEFLTYFNYEAQQDKSGLPNDRFSAERPEGSISTLTIQRTEQRDSAMYRCASSSYGGKYNEQFFGPGTRLTVL.

The chain joins TRBV11-1 to TRBJ2-3; D not resolved. CDR1 SGHAT and CDR2 FQDESV come from the germline V gene (reference sequence). The CDR3 consists of 16 residues. Between the trimmed V and J ends, which lost 1 base and 5 bases, there was a span of 16 bases. In nucleotides, the CDR3 is TGTGCCAGCAGCTTAGGGGCGCCAGGACGAAAAGATACGCAGTATTTT. Translated, it gives CASSLGAPGRKDTQYF.

This clone was seen many times. This chain connects TRBV6-5 to TRBJ1-6, with D possibly being TRBD1 (5 bases). Germline CDR1 reads MNHEY; CDR2 reads SVGAGI. The germline V and J ends were trimmed by 2 bases and 10 bases, with 15 bases remaining between them. The CDR3 consists of 15 residues. The CDR3 nucleotides read TGTGCCAGCAGTTACGGCGGGGGGAATGGATCACCCCTCCACTTT. This translates into CASSYGGGNGSPLHF.

The chain is built from TRBV6-1 and TRBJ2-2; D might be TRBD1 (6 bases). CDR1 and CDR2 from the germline V gene are MNHNS and SASEGT. CDR3 length equals 16 residues. V shed 4 bases and J shed 6 bases, with 18 bases lying between them. Here the CDR3 DNA reads TGTGCCAGCAGTGTGTCAGGGGCCCTTTGGGCCGGGGAGCTGTTTTTT. Its protein is CASSVSGALWAGELFF.

This rearrangement joins TRBV11-2 to TRBJ2-7; no definite D call. This CDR3 comprises 13 residues. Looked up from germline, CDR1 is SGHAT and CDR2 is FQNNGV. V was pared by 1 base and J by 6 bases, with 10 bases between. The DNA for the CDR3 is TGTGCCAGCAGCTTAGTTGAGGTGGGCGAGCAGTACGTC. As protein: CASSLVEVGEQYV.

J is TRBJ2-5 and V is TRBV7-9, with D perhaps given as TRBD1 or TRBD2 (6 bases each). The germline CDR1 and CDR2 sequences are SEHNR and FQNEAQ (reference sequence). The CDR3 has 16 amino acids. V lost 5 bases, J lost 3 bases, and 19 bases lay in between. The CDR3 reads CASSQQRPGGKETQYF. The CDR3 region has the DNA TGTGCCAGCAGCCAGCAAAGGCCCGGGGGCAAAGAGACCCAGTACTTC.

V is TRBV10-3 and J is TRBJ1-4; D might be TRBD1 (5 bases). CDR1 is ENHRY and CDR2 is SYGVKD in the germline V gene. The CDR3 sequence is 8 residues long. The V end lost 6 bases, the J end lost 16 bases, and 6 bases lay between the germline ends. The CDR3 protein is CAIRGGFF. In DNA form, the CDR3 reads TGTGCCATCAGGGGGGGGTTTTTT.

The rearrangement uses TRBV4-1 and TRBJ1-1; D ambiguous. CDR1 is MGHRA, CDR2 YSYEKL, per germline. Trimming took 4 bases from V and 0 from J, leaving 12 bases between them. This CDR3 has 15 amino acids. The CDR3 region has the DNA TGCGCCAGCAGCCCCTCATGGTTCATGAACACTGAAGCTTTCTTT. It translates to CASSPSWFMNTEAFF.

As for this clone: The same CDR3 is also encoded by other DNA sequences in this sample. The CDR3 spells CASSIGGFTDTQYF. The DNA of the CDR3 is TGTGCCAGTAGTATTGGGGGTTTCACAGATACGCAGTATTTT. The rearrangement uses TRBV19 and TRBJ2-3; D tentatively fits TRBD1 or TRBD2 (5 bases each). Trimming took 3 bases from V and 2 from J, leaving 9 bases between them. There are 14 residues in the CDR3. Germline lookup yields CDR1 LNHDA and CDR2 SQIVND (reference sequence). The complete variable domain, with remaining parts taken from reference TRBV19 and TRBJ2-3, reads DGGITQSPKYLFRKEGQNVTLSCEQNLNHDAMYWYRQDPGQGLRLIYYSQIVNDFQKGDIAEGYSVSREKKESFPLTVTSAQKNPTAFYLCASSIGGFTDTQYFGPGTRLTVL.

The V gene is TRBV4-3, the J gene TRBJ2-2; either TRBD1 or TRBD2 may fit D (6 bases each). This CDR3 has 16 residues. The V end lost 1 base, the J end lost 3 bases, and 12 bases lay between the germline ends. Germline CDR1 and CDR2: LGHNA and YSLEER. The CDR3 here is CASSQGRGADTGELFF. The CDR3 region has the DNA TGCGCCAGCAGCCAAGGGAGGGGGGCGGACACCGGGGAGCTGTTTTTT.

This clone was seen a few times. As DNA, the CDR3 is TGTGCCAGCAGTGAACGTGGCGGATCCTACGAGCAGTACGTC. This translates into CASSERGGSYEQYV. V gene TRBV6-1 combines with J gene TRBJ2-7; D unresolved. CDR1 and CDR2 (germline): MNHNS, SASEGT. Trimming cost V 2 bases and J 1 base, with 9 bases left between them. The CDR3 is 14 amino acids.

The chain is built from TRBV28 and TRBJ2-4; 8 positions match TRBD2. Per the germline V gene, CDR1 is MDHEN and CDR2 is SYDVKM. V lost 2 bases to trimming and J lost 6 bases; unmatched junction nucleotides: 9. The CDR3 loop spans 16 amino acids. CDR3 coding DNA: TGTGCCAGCAGTTTACCCGGGACTAGGGGTGGAAACATTCAGTACTTC. As protein: CASSLPGTRGGNIQYF.

This chain connects TRBV6-5 to TRBJ1-2, with a possible D match to TRBD1 (5 bases). The V gene lost 7 bases and the J gene lost 3 bases, with 15 bases spanning the gap. This CDR3 has 14 amino acids. Germline V CDR1 and CDR2: MNHEY, SVGAGI. The CDR3 nucleotides are TGTGCCAGCACCTATCTGTCGGGGGACTATGGCTACACCTTC. The encoded protein is CASTYLSGDYGYTF.

The V call is TRBV27, the J call TRBJ2-7, with 8 bases matching TRBD2. The CDR3 is 14 residues long. The ends lost 6 bases at V and 5 bases at J; junction bases unmatched: 9. Per germline, CDR1 MNHEY and CDR2 SMNVEV (reference sequence). In DNA, the CDR3 is TGTGCCAGCAGCCATCAGCGGGGGTCAGACGAGCAGTACTTC. Protein sequence: CASSHQRGSDEQYF.

On this clone itself: One end of the junction does not line up with germline, which may come from a read error. V usage is TRBV19 and J usage is TRBJ1-6; 8 bases map to TRBD1. There are 14 residues in the CDR3. CDR1 is LNHDA and CDR2 is SQIVND in the germline V gene (reference sequence). CDR3 DNA sequence: TGTGCCAGCAGTAGCGGGACAGGTGGATTCCCCCTCCACTTT. It is translated as CASSSGTGGFPLHF.

The rearrangement uses TRBV6-5 and TRBJ1-2; possible D gene TRBD1, 5 bases. The CDR3 consists of 14 residues. Germline V gene sequence: CDR1 MNHEY, CDR2 SVGAGI. V shed 2 bases and J shed 2 bases, with 9 bases lying between them. This CDR3 reads CASSYGGVNYGYTF. In DNA, the CDR3 is TGTGCCAGCAGTTACGGGGGGGTAAACTATGGCTACACCTTC.